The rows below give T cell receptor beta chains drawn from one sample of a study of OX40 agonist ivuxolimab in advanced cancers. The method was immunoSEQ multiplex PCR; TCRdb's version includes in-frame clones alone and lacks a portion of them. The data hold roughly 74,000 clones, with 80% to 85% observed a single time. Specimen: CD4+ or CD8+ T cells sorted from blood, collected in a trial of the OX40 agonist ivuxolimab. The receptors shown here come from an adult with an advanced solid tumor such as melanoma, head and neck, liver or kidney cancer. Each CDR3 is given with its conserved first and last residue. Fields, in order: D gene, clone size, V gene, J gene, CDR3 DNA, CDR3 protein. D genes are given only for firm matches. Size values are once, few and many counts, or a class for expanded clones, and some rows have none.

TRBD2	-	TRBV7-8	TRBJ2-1	TGTGCCAGCAGCCGCCAGCGGGACCTATACAATGAGCAGTTCTTC	CASSRQRDLYNEQFF
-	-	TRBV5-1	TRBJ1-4	TGCGCCAGCAGCCCTGACAGGGAAAAACTGTTTTTT	CASSPDREKLFF
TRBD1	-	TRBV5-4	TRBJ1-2	TGTGCCAGCAGCTTGGCCACGGACAGGGGAACAGCGGATGGCTACACCTTC	CASSLATDRGTADGYTF
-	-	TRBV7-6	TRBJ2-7	TGTGCCAGCAGCTTAGCGGAGGATACAGGGCGCAAGTACTTC	CASSLAEDTGRKYF
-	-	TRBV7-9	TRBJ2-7	TGTGCCAGCACCGCGAGGAAAGGCTACGAGCAGTACTTC	CASTARKGYEQYF
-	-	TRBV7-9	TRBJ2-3	TGTGCCAGCAGCTCCTTCTGGACTTCCTCAGATACGCAGTATTTT	CASSSFWTSSDTQYF
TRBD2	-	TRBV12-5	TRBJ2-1	TGTGCTAGTGGTTCGGGTTTTGCGGGGGGGTACAATGAGCAGTTCTTC	CASGSGFAGGYNEQFF
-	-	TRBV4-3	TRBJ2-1	TGCGCCAGCAGCCAAGATGCGGGGCTTAACAATGAGCAGTTCTTC	CASSQDAGLNNEQFF
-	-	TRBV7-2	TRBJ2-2	TGTGCCAGCAGCTCCGCGATCAACACCGGGGAGCTGTTTTTT	CASSSAINTGELFF
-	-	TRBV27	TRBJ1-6	TGTGCCAGCAGACCGGATATTTTCGAGGATTCACCCCTCCACTTT	CASRPDIFEDSPLHF
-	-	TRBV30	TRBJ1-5	TGTGCCTGGAGTAGAGCAGAAAGCCAGCCCCAGCATTTT	CAWSRAESQPQHF
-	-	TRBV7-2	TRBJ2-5	TGTGCCAGCAGCTCGCCTCCGCCGCAAGAGACCCAGTACTTC	CASSSPPPQETQYF
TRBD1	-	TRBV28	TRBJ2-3	TGTGCCAGCACGGCGGACAGGGCTTTGAGAAATACGCAGTATTTT	CASTADRALRNTQYF
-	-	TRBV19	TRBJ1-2	TGTGCCAGTAGCAGGGACATGCGCCACTATGGCTACACCTTC	CASSRDMRHYGYTF
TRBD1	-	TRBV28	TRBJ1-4	TGTGCCAGCAGTACAACGGGACAGGGGAGAGAAAAACTGTTTTTT	CASSTTGQGREKLFF
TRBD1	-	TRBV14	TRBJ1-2	TGTGCCAGCAGCCAATCTCGGATAGGTAGAGGGGGCGACTATGGCTACACCTTC	CASSQSRIGRGGDYGYTF
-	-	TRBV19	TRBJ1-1	TGTGCCAGCCGCCAGGGATTATTAGGGAACACTGAAGCTTTCTTT	CASRQGLLGNTEAFF
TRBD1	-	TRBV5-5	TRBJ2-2	TGTGCCAGCAGCGGGGGACAGGGGGCGAGGACCGGGGAGCTGTTTTTT	CASSGGQGARTGELFF
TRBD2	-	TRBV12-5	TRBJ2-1	TGTGCTAGTGCCCCGGGAGGGTTAAACAATGAGCAGTTCTTC	CASAPGGLNNEQFF
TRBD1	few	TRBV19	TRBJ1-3	TGTGCCAGTAGTATCCGGACAGGGGGAACCGGAAACACCATATATTTT	CASSIRTGGTGNTIYF
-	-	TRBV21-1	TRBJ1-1	TGTGCCAGCAGCGGGACACTAACGAACACTGAAGCTTTCTTT	CASSGTLTNTEAFF
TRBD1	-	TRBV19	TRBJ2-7	TGTGCCAGTACCCCTCCGGGACAGACCTACGAGCAGTACTTC	CASTPPGQTYEQYF
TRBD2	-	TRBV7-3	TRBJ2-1	TGTGCCAGCAGCCCTAGCGGGAGTGGTTTCAATGAGCAGTTCTTC	CASSPSGSGFNEQFF
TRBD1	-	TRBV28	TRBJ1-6	TGTGCTAACCGTCCCGGGACAGGGAATTCACCCCTCCACTTT	CANRPGTGNSPLHF
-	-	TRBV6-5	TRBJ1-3	TGTGCCAGCAGTTTACAGGGATTCGGAAACACCATATATTTT	CASSLQGFGNTIYF
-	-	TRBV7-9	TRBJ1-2	TGTGCCAGCAGCTACACCCGAGCGGTGGGAGGCTACACCTTC	CASSYTRAVGGYTF
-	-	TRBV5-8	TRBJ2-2	TGTGCCAGCAGCTTGTGGGGGTCCGGGGAGCTGTTTTTT	CASSLWGSGELFF
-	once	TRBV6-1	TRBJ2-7	TGTGCCAGCAGGGTGGTAACCGGGTGGTATTACGAGCAGTACTTC	CASRVVTGWYYEQYF
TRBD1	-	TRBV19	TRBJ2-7	TGTGCCAGTAGTATAGGACTTAGGACAGGCACCACGGGGGAGCAGTACTTC	CASSIGLRTGTTGEQYF
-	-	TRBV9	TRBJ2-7	TGTGCCAGCAGCGTAGGCACGACCCCGAGGGAGCAGTACTTC	CASSVGTTPREQYF
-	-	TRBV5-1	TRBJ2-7	TGCGCCAGCAGCACTGGCGGGGCGGGCTCCTACGAGCAGTACTTC	CASSTGGAGSYEQYF
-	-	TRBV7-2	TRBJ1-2	TGTGCCAGCAGCCCCTATAACGGGGTCGGCGGCTACACCTTC	CASSPYNGVGGYTF